The 7 T cell receptor beta chains in this list originate from one sample, sequenced in a study of blood T cell repertoires in COVID-19. Generated by immunoSEQ multiplex PCR, the TCRdb table keeps only in-frame clones and is missing some. The profile shows some 180,000 clones, roughly 80% of them singletons. Sequencing was carried out using peripheral blood. The origin of the receptors is a man between 60 and 70 years old with acute or convalescent COVID-19.

The chain recombines TRBV14 with TRBJ2-3; D possibly corresponds to TRBD2 (6 bases). The germline CDR1 and CDR2 sequences are SGHDN and FVKESK. V was cut by 1 base and J by 4 bases, with 6 bases left in between. The CDR3 totals 13 residues. CDR3 sequence (DNA): TGTGCCAGCAGCCAAGTAGCGGCAGATACGCAGTATTTT. This encodes CASSQVAADTQYF.

CDR3 DNA sequence: TGTGCCAGTAGTATAGGCCCAGGGGCTAGCGGAACCTTAAACACCGGGGAGCTGTTTTTT. It translates to CASSIGPGASGTLNTGELFF. V is TRBV19 and J is TRBJ2-2; possibly TRBD2 for D (7 bases). Trimming pared 1 base from V and 2 bases from J, leaving 23 bases between. The CDR3 has 20 residues. Per germline, CDR1 LNHDA and CDR2 SQIVND (reference sequence).

The J gene is TRBJ1-1, the V gene TRBV29-1; D unclear. The germline gives CDR1 SQVTM, CDR2 ANQGSEA. V was shortened by 1 base and J by 3 bases, with 15 bases between the two germline ends. This CDR3 has 15 amino acids. DNA of the CDR3: TGCAGCGTTGAAGGTTCCAGAAATGCCTACACTGAAGCTTTCTTT. Protein sequence: CSVEGSRNAYTEAFF.

The V and J genes are TRBV15 and TRBJ1-5, with D maybe TRBD1 (5 bases). The CDR3 has 14 amino acids. Trimming left V 6 bases short and J 7 bases short, with 16 bases between. Germline lookup yields CDR1 LNHNV and CDR2 YYDKDF (reference sequence). The CDR3 is CATSHRAGIQPQHF. CDR3 DNA sequence: TGTGCCACCAGTCACCGGGCAGGGATCCAGCCCCAGCATTTT.

The chain is built from TRBV25-1 and TRBJ1-5; the match to TRBD1 covers 7 bases. Per the germline V gene, CDR1 is MGHDK and CDR2 is SYGVNS. The CDR3 has 14 amino acids. V gave up 4 bases and J gave up 10 bases; unmatched junction bases: 10. The CDR3 protein is CASSAPGQMGPQHF. CDR3 nucleotides: TGTGCCAGCAGTGCACCGGGACAGATGGGACCCCAGCATTTT.

The CDR3 bases are TGTGCCAGCAGCTTGGAGGGAGCGGGAAGCTCCTACAATGAGCAGTTCTTC. Translation: CASSLEGAGSSYNEQFF. This chain links TRBV5-5 with TRBJ2-1; 7 bases are shared with TRBD2. CDR3 length equals 17 residues. Trimming cost V 0 bases and J 0 bases; bases outside gene matches: 6. Germline lookup yields CDR1 SGHKS and CDR2 YYEKEE (reference sequence).

DNA of the CDR3: TGTGCCAGCAGTGACTTTCCGGGACAGGGCGGCTATGGCTACACCTTC. This encodes CASSDFPGQGGYGYTF. The V gene is TRBV6-1, the J gene TRBJ1-2; 9 bases match TRBD1. The CDR3 runs to 16 residues. Per the germline V gene, CDR1 is MNHNS and CDR2 is SASEGT. V lost 3 bases and J lost 4; bases outside the gene matches: 9.